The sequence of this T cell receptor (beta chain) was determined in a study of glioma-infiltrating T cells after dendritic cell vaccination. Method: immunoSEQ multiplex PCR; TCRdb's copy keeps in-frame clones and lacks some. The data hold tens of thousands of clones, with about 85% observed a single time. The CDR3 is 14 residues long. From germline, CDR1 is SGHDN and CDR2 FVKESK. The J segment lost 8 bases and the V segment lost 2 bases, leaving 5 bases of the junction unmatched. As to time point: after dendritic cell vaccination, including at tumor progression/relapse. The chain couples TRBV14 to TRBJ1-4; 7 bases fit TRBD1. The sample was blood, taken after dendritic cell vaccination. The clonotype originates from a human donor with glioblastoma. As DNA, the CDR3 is TGTGCCAGCAGCCAATCGGCAGGGGGGGAAAAACTGTTTTTT. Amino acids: CASSQSAGGEKLFF.